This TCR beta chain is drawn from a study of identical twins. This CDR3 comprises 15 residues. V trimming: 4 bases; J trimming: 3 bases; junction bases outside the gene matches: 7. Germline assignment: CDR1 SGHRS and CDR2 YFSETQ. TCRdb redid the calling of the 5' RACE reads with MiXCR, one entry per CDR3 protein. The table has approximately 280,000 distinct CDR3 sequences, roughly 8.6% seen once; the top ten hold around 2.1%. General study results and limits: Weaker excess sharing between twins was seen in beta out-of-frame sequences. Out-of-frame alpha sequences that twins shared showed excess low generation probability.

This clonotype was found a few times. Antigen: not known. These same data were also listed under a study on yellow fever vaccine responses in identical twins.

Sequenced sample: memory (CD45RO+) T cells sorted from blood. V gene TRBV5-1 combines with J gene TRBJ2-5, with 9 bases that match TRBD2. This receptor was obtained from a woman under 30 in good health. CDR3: CASSLAGGREETQYF. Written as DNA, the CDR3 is TGCGCCAGCAGCCTAGCGGGCGGGAGGGAAGAGACCCAGTACTTC.